This record looks at one T cell receptor (beta chain) sequence and its context. Its antigen is still unknown. Per-base quality was not reported, and no clone a single base away is much larger than it. The library came from the immunoSEQ multiplex PCR assay. Imported from immuneACCESS, the table was reduced by TCRdb to in-frame sequences with V and J called. These copies leave out some clones; in studies compared against another copy, an unresolved V gene accounts for under half, and the cause of the remainder is not known. Present in this sample are around 120,000 clones, around 75% of which were seen just once. In total, the top ten clones hold over 4% of the sample. These data come from a study of radiotherapy plus CTLA-4 blockade in lung cancer listed by TCRdb under 2018. Background for the entire study: Objective responses occurred in around 19% of enrolled patients, and over 30% achieved disease control. Points the paper makes about the study in general: After treatment with radiotherapy and ipilimumab, TCR clones that came from tumors expanded in the peripheral blood. Early dynamic changes in blood T cell clones, together with increased serum interferon-beta after radiation, were reported as the strongest predictors of response.

The study tested focal radiation therapy combined with CTLA-4 blockade (ipilimumab) in patients with chemo-refractory metastatic non-small-cell lung cancer. Reading from cysteine to phenylalanine, the CDR3 counts 15 amino acids. Only the CDR3 part of the read is kept: 45 bases, read in frame from the first base. Sequences SGHDT (CDR1) and YYEEEE (CDR2) are obtained from the germline V gene. The V end gives up 3 bases and the J end 4 bases, leaving 4 bases in the junction not matched to a gene. The source is a human donor with non-small cell lung cancer who had a partial response to radiotherapy plus ipilimumab. The sequence joins TRBV5-6 to TRBJ2-5, with 12 central nucleotides matching TRBD1. The sequences come from peripheral blood, collected from a patient treated with radiotherapy plus ipilimumab. The DNA reads TGTGCCAGCAGCTCGGGGACAGGGGGCCGAGAGACCCAGTACTTC. The translation is CASSSGTGGRETQYF.